The 22 T cell receptor beta chains reported below all come from one sample, sequenced in a study of lymphopenia after photon versus proton radiotherapy. Sequencing used immunoSEQ multiplex PCR; TCRdb keeps in-frame clones, though not all of them. Of about 6,100 clones in the sample, 80% to 95% are singletons; the top ten hold 8.5% to 14%. The sample consisted of peripheral blood, taken from a patient treated with photon-based radiotherapy. These receptors came from a man aged 60 to 69 with cholangiocarcinoma.

The chain recombines TRBV28 with TRBJ2-3; D remains ambiguous. The germline V gene has CDR1 MDHEN and CDR2 SYDVKM. CDR3 size: 16 residues. Trimming removed 7 bases at V and 2 bases at J, with 19 bases between. The CDR3 DNA is TGTGCCAGCACCAGTAGCCAGAAAGGATCCACAGATACGCAGTATTTT. This sequence encodes CASTSSQKGSTDTQYF. Combining the CDR3 with reference TRBV28 and TRBJ2-3 gives the whole variable domain DVKVTQSSRYLVKRTGEKVFLECVQDMDHENMFWYRQDPGLGLRLIYFSYDVKMKEKGDIPEGYSVSREKKERFSLILESASTNQTSMYLCASTSSQKGSTDTQYFGPGTRLTVL.

This clone showed up just once. The V call is TRBV5-1, the J call TRBJ2-7, with 8 bases lining up with TRBD2. Per germline, CDR1 SGHRS and CDR2 YFSETQ. J lost 5 bases, V lost 3 bases, and 7 bases had no gene match. The length of the CDR3 is 14 residues. The CDR3 here is CASSWGTSFNEQYF. For the CDR3, the DNA is TGCGCCAGCAGCTGGGGGACTAGTTTTAACGAGCAGTACTTC. Together with reference TRBV5-1 and TRBJ2-7, the CDR3 gives the full variable domain: KAGVTQTPRYLIKTRGQQVTLSCSPISGHRSVSWYQQTPGQGLQFLFEYFSETQRNKGNFPGRFSGRQFSNSRSEMNVSTLELGDSALYLCASSWGTSFNEQYFGPGTRLTVT.

This clone appeared a few times. The chain couples TRBV10-3 to TRBJ2-3; possibly TRBD1 for D (5 bases). The CDR3 covers 14 residues. In germline, CDR1 is ENHRY, CDR2 SYGVKD. Between the trimmed V and J ends, which lost 6 bases and 6 bases, there was a span of 16 bases. CDR3 in DNA: TGTGCCATCAGACAAAGTCTTAGGGGTGATACGCAGTATTTT. Amino acid sequence: CAIRQSLRGDTQYF.

This clone appeared a single time. This sequence joins TRBV7-9 and TRBJ2-2; maybe TRBD1 (6 bases). This CDR3 comprises 15 residues. Germline CDR1 and CDR2: SEHNR and FQNEAQ (reference sequence). V lost 2 bases, J lost 4 bases, and 11 bases lay in between. CDR3 sequence: CASSLWQGFTGELFF. As DNA, the CDR3 is TGTGCCAGCAGCTTATGGCAGGGGTTCACCGGGGAGCTGTTTTTT.

J is TRBJ2-1 and V is TRBV12-5; 7 bases agree with TRBD2. After removal of 0 bases from V and 0 bases from J, the junction contained 5 bases not matched to a gene. This CDR3 region has 17 residues. In germline, CDR1 is LGHNT, CDR2 FRNRAP. CDR3 loop: CASGLVPLASSYNEQFF. CDR3 coding DNA: TGTGCTAGTGGTTTGGTTCCACTAGCGAGCTCCTACAATGAGCAGTTCTTC.

The chain links TRBV19 to TRBJ2-1; possible D gene TRBD2, 6 bases. V lost 3 bases and J 2 bases, leaving 14 bases between the germline ends. Germline CDR1 and CDR2: LNHDA and SQIVND (reference sequence). The CDR3 loop spans 16 amino acids. For the CDR3, the DNA is TGTGCCAGTAGTATGAGGCGGGATTGGACCTACAATGAGCAGTTCTTC. This gives the protein CASSMRRDWTYNEQFF. Drawing the rest from reference TRBV19 and TRBJ2-1, the complete variable domain is DGGITQSPKYLFRKEGQNVTLSCEQNLNHDAMYWYRQDPGQGLRLIYYSQIVNDFQKGDIAEGYSVSREKKESFPLTVTSAQKNPTAFYLCASSMRRDWTYNEQFFGPGTRLTVL.

The J gene is TRBJ2-7, the V gene TRBV29-1, with D possibly matching TRBD1 (6 bases). The germline CDR1 and CDR2 sequences are SQVTM and ANQGSEA. The CDR3 runs 12 residues. V dropped 5 bases and J dropped 1 base, with 9 bases sitting between them. The CDR3 here is CSVRQDSYEQYF. The CDR3 nucleotides read TGCAGCGTTAGACAGGATTCCTACGAGCAGTACTTC.

The chain couples TRBV5-1 to TRBJ1-4; D remains ambiguous. The ends were cut back, 4 bases at V and 0 bases at J, with 7 bases in the middle. The germline V gene encodes CDR1 SGHRS and CDR2 YFSETQ. The CDR3 is made up of 14 amino acids. This CDR3 reads CASSVAATNEKLFF. As DNA, the CDR3 is TGCGCCAGCAGCGTCGCCGCAACTAATGAAAAACTGTTTTTT.

The J gene is TRBJ1-2, the V gene TRBV28, with no clear D. Germline V gives CDR1 MDHEN, CDR2 SYDVKM. This CDR3 contains 13 residues. Trimming stripped 3 bases from V and 6 bases from J, with 11 bases between. CDR3 loop: CASSFSEGDGYTF. CDR3 in DNA: TGTGCCAGCAGTTTTTCGGAAGGAGATGGCTACACCTTC.

This clone appeared a few times. This sequence joins TRBV6-5 and TRBJ1-2; TRBD1 matches at 8 bases. V lost 2 bases and J lost 5; bases outside the gene matches: 4. This CDR3 has 14 amino acids. Germline values: CDR1 MNHEY, CDR2 SVGAGI. The chain's CDR3 is CASSYSGQGYGYTF. CDR3 nucleotide sequence: TGTGCCAGCAGTTACAGCGGACAGGGATATGGCTACACCTTC.

The chain has TRBV29-1 and TRBJ1-1; D call uncertain. V was trimmed by 6 bases and J by 1 base, leaving 18 bases between them. Looked up from germline, CDR1 is SQVTM and CDR2 is ANQGSEA. The CDR3 is 15 amino acids. CDR3 in amino acids: CSVQVELTPNTEAFF. CDR3 bases: TGCAGCGTCCAAGTAGAGTTGACCCCGAACACTGAAGCTTTCTTT.

The chain joins TRBV5-1 to TRBJ2-4; 13 bases map to TRBD2. CDR3 length equals 16 residues. V lost 4 bases to trimming and J lost 5 bases; unmatched junction nucleotides: 6. The V gene's germline CDR1 is SGHRS and CDR2 YFSETQ. The CDR3 loop is CASSVGTSGTQNIQYF. The CDR3 DNA is TGCGCCAGCAGCGTCGGGACTAGCGGGACCCAAAACATTCAGTACTTC.

J is TRBJ2-4 and V is TRBV5-1; D is undetermined. V dropped 0 bases and J dropped 5 bases, with 6 bases sitting between them. CDR3 size: 13 residues. Per germline, CDR1 SGHRS and CDR2 YFSETQ. CDR3 sequence (DNA): TGCGCCAGCAGCTTGGCTGTGCAAAACATTCAGTACTTC. Protein product: CASSLAVQNIQYF.

V is TRBV28 and J is TRBJ2-2; D may be TRBD2 (6 bases). The germline gives CDR1 MDHEN, CDR2 SYDVKM. The CDR3 spans 15 residues. V lost 8 bases to trimming and J lost 5 bases, with 18 bases between them. The CDR3 DNA reads as TGTGCCAGCCGACTGGGGGGAGTTGAAACCGGGGAGCTGTTTTTT. This codes for CASRLGGVETGELFF. The complete variable domain, with remaining parts taken from reference TRBV28 and TRBJ2-2, reads DVKVTQSSRYLVKRTGEKVFLECVQDMDHENMFWYRQDPGLGLRLIYFSYDVKMKEKGDIPEGYSVSREKKERFSLILESASTNQTSMYLCASRLGGVETGELFFGEGSRLTVL.

The chain has TRBV7-9 and TRBJ2-7; no reliable D call. V was shortened by 0 bases and J by 0 bases, with 3 bases between the two germline ends. This CDR3 region has 13 residues. Looked up from germline, CDR1 is SEHNR and CDR2 is FQNEAQ (reference sequence). In nucleotides, the CDR3 is TGTGCCAGCAGCTTAGCGTCCTCCTACGAGCAGTACTTC. It is translated as CASSLASSYEQYF.

The V call is TRBV7-8, the J call TRBJ1-2; TRBD1 agrees at 7 bases. After removal of 0 bases from V and 8 bases from J, the junction contained 6 bases not matched to a gene. The CDR3 runs to 14 residues. Looked up from germline, CDR1 is SGHVS and CDR2 is FQNEAQ. In DNA, the CDR3 is TGTGCCAGCAGCTTAGCAAGGGGGCCGGGGGGCTACACCTTC. Translated: CASSLARGPGGYTF.

This clone is a singleton in its sample. The genes are TRBV28 and TRBJ2-3, with unresolved D. CDR3 length: 10 amino acids. Trimming took off 10 bases at V and 6 bases at J, with 8 bases between the two ends. Germline CDR1 MDHEN, CDR2 SYDVKM. CDR3 loop: CATRWDTQYF. The CDR3 DNA reads as TGTGCCACCAGGTGGGATACGCAGTATTTT.

The chain links TRBV7-2 to TRBJ2-3; perhaps TRBD1 as D (6 bases). CDR1 is SGHTA, CDR2 FQGNSA, per germline. Between the trimmed V and J ends, which lost 5 bases and 3 bases, there was a span of 6 bases. The CDR3 runs to 12 residues. CDR3 protein: CASSRGTDTQYF. CDR3 nucleotide sequence: TGTGCCAGCAGCAGGGGGACAGATACGCAGTATTTT.

The chain carries TRBV29-1 and TRBJ2-7; D perhaps matches TRBD1 (5 bases). CDR1 and CDR2 from the germline V gene are SQVTM and ANQGSEA. Trimming removed 4 bases at V and 0 bases at J, with 10 bases between. The CDR3 consists of 13 residues. CDR3 nucleotides: TGCAGCGTTGTGCAGGGAAGCTCCTACGAGCAGTACTTC. Translated, it gives CSVVQGSSYEQYF.

The CDR3 DNA follows: TGTGCCAGCAGCCTCAGACAGAATATCTACGAGCAGTACTTC. Encoded protein: CASSLRQNIYEQYF. The chain combines TRBV14 with TRBJ2-7, with a tentative D call TRBD1 (5 bases). The length of the CDR3 is 14 residues. Trimming removed 4 bases from V and 3 bases from J, with 13 bases in between. Per the germline V gene, CDR1 is SGHDN and CDR2 is FVKESK.

The V gene is TRBV7-3, the J gene TRBJ2-2; 8 bases agree with TRBD1. This CDR3 contains 19 residues. J gave up 5 bases and V 0 bases, and 14 bases lay outside the gene matches. Germline lookup yields CDR1 SGHTA and CDR2 FQGTGA. CDR3 sequence: CASSLTGTRTGRRTGELFF. In DNA form, the CDR3 reads TGTGCCAGCAGCTTAACGGGGACCAGGACAGGGAGAAGGACCGGGGAGCTGTTTTTT.

The gene calls are TRBV5-1 and TRBJ2-7; D may match TRBD1 or TRBD2 (5 bases each). Germline V gene data show CDR1 as SGHRS and CDR2 as YFSETQ. V was shortened by 2 bases and J by 4 bases, with 13 bases between the two germline ends. This CDR3 has 14 residues. The DNA for the CDR3 is TGCGCCAGCAGCTTCGGGGCAGGTCCATACGAGCAGTACTTC. Translated: CASSFGAGPYEQYF.